These 6 T cell receptor beta chains came from one sample sequenced in a study of tumor-infiltrating lymphocytes in primary liver carcinoma. A primer matching the constant region was used to make TCR beta cDNA from approximately 0.45 ug of total RNA. Sequencing libraries for TCR beta derived from three nested multiplex PCR rounds that used slightly modified ARM-PCR. Both of the initial two PCR rounds ran for roughly 10 cycles and employed TRBV1-TRBV30 forward primers alongside a C-beta reverse primer. MiXCR, run by TCRdb on the multiplex PCR reads, gives a single entry per CDR3 protein. The profile covers just over 300,000 distinct CDR3 sequences, with almost 60% appearing a single time and about 17% taken by the ten largest. Blood RNA came from unsorted whole blood; germline DNA was also extracted. The sequenced sample was peripheral blood. These receptors originate from a woman in her 30s with primary liver carcinoma and hepatitis B virus infection.

The table lists this clonotype with many counts. The rearrangement links TRBV6-2 or TRBV6-3 to TRBJ1-5, with 8 positions matching TRBD1. The CDR3 sequence is 15 residues long. Germline V gene sequence: CDR1 MNHEY, CDR2 SVGEGT. V dropped 5 bases and J dropped 4; count of bases not matched to a gene: 7. DNA for the CDR3: TGTGCCAGCAGTCACCCGGGACAGGCGAATCAGCCCCAGCATTTT. Its protein is CASSHPGQANQPQHF.

There are many counts of this clonotype. This rearrangement joins TRBV6-6 to TRBJ1-1, with TRBD1 as a possible D gene (5 bases). Germline CDR1 is MNHNY and CDR2 is SVGAGI (reference sequence). The length of the CDR3 is 17 residues. V shed 5 bases and J shed 0 bases, with 19 bases lying between them. The DNA for the CDR3 is TGTGCCAGCAGTCCGTCCTCTCAGGGCGGTATGAACACTGAAGCTTTCTTT. As protein: CASSPSSQGGMNTEAFF.

In its sample, this clonotype was seen once. Relative to the germline gene, one junction end is altered; a read error may explain this. The rearrangement links TRBV4-2 to TRBJ1-1; D is perhaps TRBD1 (6 bases). Germline V CDR1 and CDR2: LGHNA, YNFKEQ. This CDR3 has 19 amino acids. CDR3 in DNA: TGTGCCAGCAGCCTTTCGAATCTAATTCGGGACATCTCGAACTCTGAAGCTTCCTTT. Amino acids: CASSLSNLIRDISNSEASF.

The V gene is TRBV29-1, the J gene TRBJ2-3, with 9 bases identical to TRBD1. The CDR3 is made up of 14 amino acids. From germline, CDR1 is SQVTM and CDR2 ANQGSEA. In nucleotides, the CDR3 is TGCAGTGTGGGACAGGGAACCGTCACAGATACGCAGTATTTT. Translating it yields CSVGQGTVTDTQYF.

Of note for this clonotype: This clone may be a read error of a much larger clone one base away. The chain employs TRBV7-8 and TRBJ1-1, with TRBD1 as a possible D gene (5 bases). Germline V lookup: CDR1 SGHVS, CDR2 FQNEAQ. The CDR3 is made up of 15 amino acids. The CDR3 reads CVSSDRPGLNTEAFF. CDR3 nucleotide sequence: TGTGTCAGCAGCGACCGACCGGGACTTAACACTGAAGCTTTCTTT.

This clonotype has just one count. This is likely a read error, given that the CDR3 carries no conserved phenylalanine or tryptophan at its end. The V and J genes are TRBV11-2 and TRBJ2-5, with D uncertain. The length of the CDR3 is 13 residues. Germline CDR1 is SGHAT and CDR2 is FQNNGV. The CDR3 protein is CVTSAEPLKTQYL. The CDR3 DNA reads TGTGTCACCTCAGCAGAACCCCTGAAGACCCAGTACCTC.